A single TCR beta chain is shown here with its context. The germline V gene has CDR1 KGHSH and CDR2 LQKENI. The CDR3 is made up of 14 amino acids. With 3 bases removed from V and 1 base from J, the gap between germline ends came to 9 bases. The sample belongs to a study of patients and donors after allogeneic stem cell transplantation. TCRdb re-called the RT-PCR reads with MiXCR, one entry per CDR3 protein. The sample carries fewer than 500,000 distinct CDR3 sequences, 15% to 20% recorded once. The rearrangement uses TRBV18 and TRBJ1-1, with unresolved D. The sample consisted of blood, either unsorted or a sorted T cell fraction (not recorded which). This TCR derives from a human donor who was either an allogeneic HSCT recipient or a stem cell or donor lymphocyte infusion donor (not recorded which). It is not recorded whose cells these are; they may come from a transplant donor. The CDR3 DNA reads TGTGCCAGCTCACCCCTACTTCAGAACACTGAAGCTTTCTTT. It encodes CASSPLLQNTEAFF.